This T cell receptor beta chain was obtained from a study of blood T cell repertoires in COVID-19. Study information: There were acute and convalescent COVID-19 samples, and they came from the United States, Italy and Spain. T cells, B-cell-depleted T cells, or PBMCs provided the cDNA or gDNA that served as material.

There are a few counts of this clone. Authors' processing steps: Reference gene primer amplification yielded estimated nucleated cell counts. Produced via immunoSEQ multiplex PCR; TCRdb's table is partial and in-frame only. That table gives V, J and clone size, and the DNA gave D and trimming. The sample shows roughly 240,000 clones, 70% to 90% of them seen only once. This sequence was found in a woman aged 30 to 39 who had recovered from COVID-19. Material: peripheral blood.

CDR3 protein: CASSPRQGDGLFEQFF. In nucleotides, the CDR3 is TGTGCCAGCAGCCCTAGACAGGGGGACGGGTTGTTTGAGCAGTTCTTC. The chain couples TRBV11-3 to TRBJ2-1; 9 nucleotides agree with TRBD1. Germline lookup yields CDR1 SGHNT and CDR2 YENEEA. This CDR3 contains 16 residues. V shed 5 bases and J 9 bases; nucleotides not matched to a gene: 14. Complete variable domain (other parts from reference TRBV11-3 and TRBJ2-1): EAGVVQSPRYKIIEKKQPVAFWCNPISGHNTLYWYLQNLGQGPELLIRYENEEAVDDSQLPKDRFSAERLKGVDSTLKIQPAELGDSAVYLCASSPRQGDGLFEQFFGPGTRLTVL.